This T cell receptor (beta chain) derives from a study of OX40 agonist ivuxolimab in advanced cancers. Study overall: At 0.01 to 10 mg/kg, ivuxolimab was administered intravenously to patients every 2 weeks. Patients undergoing dose escalation presented with hepatocellular carcinoma, melanoma, renal cell or head and neck cancer. The study's findings and limits: The average count of expanded clones was higher among CD8+ T cells than among CD4+.

Sequenced by immunoSEQ multiplex PCR; TCRdb stores in-frame clones only, minus some. Of 9,500 to 15,000 clones in the sample, around 86% were seen once. At cycle 4 day 1, cycle 7 day 1, and baseline, blood was sampled. Germline V gives CDR1 MGHRA, CDR2 YSYEKL. The CDR3 totals 16 residues. Trimming took 4 bases from V and 1 from J; bases not matched to a gene: 5. In regard to this clone: What it recognizes is unknown.

This material consisted of CD4+ or CD8+ T cells sorted from blood, taken in a trial of the OX40 agonist ivuxolimab. V usage is TRBV4-1 and J usage is TRBJ2-2; TRBD2 agrees at 8 bases. This clonotype originated in an adult with an advanced solid tumor such as melanoma, head and neck, liver or kidney cancer. CDR3 amino acids: CASSLRLAQNTGELFF. The CDR3 coding sequence is TGCGCCAGCAGCCTTCGACTAGCGCAGAACACCGGGGAGCTGTTTTTT.